The entry below gives a single T cell receptor beta chain sequence along with its context. Its cognate antigen is unknown. V dropped 3 bases and J dropped 4; count of bases not matched to a gene: 10. Germline CDR1 is SGHTA and CDR2 is FQGNSA. The CDR3 contains 17 residues. The PCR employed 60 Vbeta primers together with 13 Jbeta primers. The authors' processing: In a later analysis, around 11 million of 65 million to 90 million unique beta chains occurred in at least two donors. Measured with immunoSEQ multiplex PCR; TCRdb has only the in-frame clones, and not every one. V, J and clone size reflect that table, while D and trimming were determined from the DNA. The table includes under 200,000 clones, roughly two thirds detected once. This entry comes from a study of cytomegalovirus exposure and HLA in healthy donors. Study-level findings and limits: Researchers counted around 160 TCR beta chains as cytomegalovirus-associated. Later analysis indicated greater clonal expansion among HLA-associated TCR beta chains than among equally common other chains.

This sequence originates from a woman younger than 35 in good health and CMV-seropositive. The sequenced sample consisted of PBMCs. The rearrangement uses TRBV7-2 and TRBJ1-4; 8 bases are a match to TRBD1. CDR3 bases: TGTGCCAGCAGCTTTACCGGGACAGGAGCGATTAATGAAAAACTGTTTTTT. Translation: CASSFTGTGAINEKLFF.